Listed here are 17 T cell receptor beta chains from one sample, sequenced in a study of blood T cell repertoires in COVID-19. The repertoire was sequenced with immunoSEQ multiplex PCR; TCRdb's copy has only in-frame clones and lacks some. Of 250,000 to 300,000 clones detected, approximately 91% appear once; the ten largest clones hold approximately 2.4%. Sequencing used PBMCs or T cells enriched from blood (not recorded which). The receptors come from a middle-aged woman with acute COVID-19.

The chain joins TRBV5-8 to TRBJ1-6, with 9 bases aligning to TRBD1. The CDR3 consists of 17 residues. CDR1 SGHTS and CDR2 YDEGEE come from the germline V gene. V shed 1 base, J shed 6 bases, and the junction held 8 bases outside the gene matches. The CDR3 DNA reads as TGTGCCAGCAGCTTGTACAGGGGGCCTCTAGGTAATTCACCCCTCCACTTT. This translates into CASSLYRGPLGNSPLHF.

This clone was seen a handful of times. The V and J genes are TRBV13 and TRBJ1-4, with a possible D match to TRBD1 (6 bases). Trimming pared 3 bases from V and 4 bases from J, leaving 12 bases between. Germline assignment: CDR1 PRHDT and CDR2 FYEKMQ (reference sequence). The CDR3 extends over 15 amino acids. As DNA, the CDR3 is TGTGCCAGCAGCTTCTCGACAGGATATAATGAAAAACTGTTTTTT. Translation gives CASSFSTGYNEKLFF.

The chain combines TRBV20-1 with TRBJ2-3; 9 bases line up with TRBD2. V lost 3 bases, J lost 4 bases, and 11 bases stayed unmatched. The germline V gene has CDR1 DFQATT and CDR2 SNEGSKA (reference sequence). The CDR3 is made up of 16 amino acids. This CDR3 is CSASIPRGGGADTQYF. As DNA, the CDR3 is TGCAGTGCTAGTATCCCAAGGGGCGGGGGGGCAGATACGCAGTATTTT.

CDR3 sequence: CATSARTGGPYEQYF. The DNA of the CDR3 is TGTGCCACCAGCGCCCGGACAGGGGGACCCTACGAGCAGTACTTC. The chain is built from TRBV15 and TRBJ2-7; 10 positions agree with TRBD1. The junction had 6 bases not matched to a gene; V was cut back by 5 bases and J by 2 bases. The CDR3 totals 15 residues. Per germline, CDR1 LNHNV and CDR2 YYDKDF (reference sequence).

The rearrangement uses TRBV5-8 and TRBJ2-3; TRBD2 might be the D (5 bases). CDR3 length: 15 residues. From germline, CDR1 is SGHTS and CDR2 YDEGEE. Trimming removed 4 bases at V and 8 bases at J, with 20 bases between. The CDR3 region is CASSSPGRGRGTQYF. CDR3 coding DNA: TGTGCCAGCAGCAGTCCGGGAAGAGGGCGCGGTACGCAGTATTTT.

The chain links TRBV7-2 to TRBJ1-6, with D possibly TRBD1 on 5 matching bases. Per the germline V gene, CDR1 is SGHTA and CDR2 is FQGNSA. This CDR3 is 14 amino acids long. V was cut by 5 bases and J by 11 bases, with 16 bases left in between. The chain's CDR3 is CASSLGGIDAPLHF. The DNA of the CDR3 is TGTGCCAGCAGCCTGGGGGGGATCGACGCACCCCTCCACTTT.

The V and J genes are TRBV11-2 and TRBJ2-1, with 11 bases that match TRBD2. There are 14 residues in the CDR3. Unmatched junction bases numbered 4, after V lost 8 bases and J lost 4 bases. The germline V gene encodes CDR1 SGHAT and CDR2 FQNNGV. This CDR3 reads CASRLAGGYNEQFF. For the CDR3, the DNA is TGTGCCAGCCGGCTAGCGGGGGGATACAATGAGCAGTTCTTC.

Only one count was recorded for this clone. V usage is TRBV6-5 and J usage is TRBJ1-5; 7 positions agree with TRBD1. The germline V gene encodes CDR1 MNHEY and CDR2 SVGAGI. This CDR3 comprises 13 residues. V shed 5 bases, J shed 6 bases, and the junction held 4 bases outside the gene matches. The CDR3 nucleotides are TGTGCCAGCAGTCGGCCAGGGGGTCAGCCCCAGCATTTT. It encodes CASSRPGGQPQHF.

In this sample, this clone turned up once. The chain uses TRBV7-9 and TRBJ1-4, with a tentative D call TRBD1 (5 bases). The V and J ends lost 2 bases and 1 base respectively, with 5 bases between them. CDR3 length equals 14 residues. Per the germline V gene, CDR1 is SEHNR and CDR2 is FQNEAQ (reference sequence). The CDR3 DNA follows: TGTGCCAGCAGCTTAACAGGAACTAATGAAAAACTGTTTTTT. Translated, it gives CASSLTGTNEKLFF.

The rearrangement joins TRBV5-1 to TRBJ2-1; 8 positions match TRBD1. In germline, CDR1 is SGHRS, CDR2 YFSETQ. Unmatched junction bases numbered 5, after V lost 3 bases and J lost 0 bases. The CDR3 runs 16 residues. The CDR3 DNA reads TGCGCCAGCAGCTCAACAGGGGGAAGCTCCTACAATGAGCAGTTCTTC. Its translation: CASSSTGGSSYNEQFF. Combining the CDR3 with reference TRBV5-1 and TRBJ2-1 gives the whole variable domain KAGVTQTPRYLIKTRGQQVTLSCSPISGHRSVSWYQQTPGQGLQFLFEYFSETQRNKGNFPGRFSGRQFSNSRSEMNVSTLELGDSALYLCASSSTGGSSYNEQFFGPGTRLTVL.

This clone turned up a few times. The chain couples TRBV5-1 to TRBJ1-1, with D tentatively TRBD1 (5 bases). Germline CDR1 and CDR2: SGHRS and YFSETQ. The CDR3 has 14 residues. Trimming took off 5 bases at V and 1 base at J, with 12 bases between the two ends. The CDR3 is CASSTPDRNTEAFF. The CDR3 DNA reads TGCGCCAGCAGTACTCCAGACAGGAACACTGAAGCTTTCTTT.

The chain recombines TRBV3-1 (or the pseudogene TRBV3-2) with TRBJ2-5, with TRBD2 matching 7 bases. Germline CDR1 LGHDT, CDR2 YNNKEL (reference sequence). The junction had 7 bases not matched to a gene; V was cut back by 1 base and J by 2 bases. CDR3 length: 16 residues. For the CDR3, the DNA is TGTGCCAGCAGCCAAGTAGAATGGGAGGGTCAAGAGACCCAGTACTTC. This encodes CASSQVEWEGQETQYF.

This clone was counted a single time. The chain links TRBV5-1 to TRBJ1-5; D uncertain. This CDR3 has 13 residues. Deletions cut 0 bases from V and 3 bases from J, with 4 bases between. CDR1 and CDR2 from the germline V gene are SGHRS and YFSETQ. CDR3 in DNA: TGCGCCAGCAGCTTGGGGCCCAATCAGCCCCAGCATTTT. Translation gives CASSLGPNQPQHF.

The rearrangement joins TRBV5-6 to TRBJ2-2, with D maybe TRBD1 (6 bases). This CDR3 is built from 15 residues. From germline, CDR1 is SGHDT and CDR2 YYEEEE. Trimming shortened V by 3 bases and J by 7 bases, and 16 bases separated the two germline ends. The CDR3 DNA reads TGTGCCAGCAGCTCGTGGGGGCCCCAGATCGGGGAGCTGTTTTTT. It translates to CASSSWGPQIGELFF.

The genes are TRBV12-5 and TRBJ1-1; 10 bases are shared with TRBD1. Trimming removed 4 bases from V and 10 bases from J; junction bases left unmatched: 9. The CDR3 is 14 residues long. CDR1 and CDR2 (germline): LGHNT, FRNRAP. CDR3 loop: CASGYTGTGAGAFF. CDR3 nucleotides: TGTGCTAGTGGTTACACCGGGACAGGGGCGGGAGCTTTCTTT.

This chain joins TRBV6-1 and TRBJ1-5, with 11 bases that match TRBD1. Germline values: CDR1 MNHNS, CDR2 SASEGT. The V gene end was trimmed by 4 bases and the J gene end by 7 bases; junction bases not matched to a gene: 9. The CDR3 runs 16 residues. The CDR3 is CASSVGQGASGQPQHF. The CDR3 bases are TGTGCCAGCAGTGTCGGACAGGGGGCCTCGGGGCAGCCCCAGCATTTT.

The chain joins TRBV19 to TRBJ1-4; D may be TRBD1 (6 bases). From germline, CDR1 is LNHDA and CDR2 SQIVND (reference sequence). The V gene lost 3 bases and the J gene lost 11 bases, with 13 bases spanning the gap. This CDR3 has 13 amino acids. The CDR3 DNA reads TGTGCCAGTAGTATGAGCGGACAGACCAAACTGTTTTTT. Translating gives CASSMSGQTKLFF.